A single sample is the source of the 18 T cell receptor beta chains below, sequenced in a study of human T cells and chemical hapten exposure. Indicated time point: patch test 1, 2 weeks after DPC sensitization. Treatment defined: therapeutic diphenylcyclopropenone sensitization with weekly scalp DPC. Each CDR3 protein is one row after TCRdb ran MiXCR on the RACE reads. The table lists about 99,000 distinct CDR3 sequences, around 12% of them singletons. The sample in question was whole blood, obtained in connection with sensitization to the hapten diphenylcyclopropenone (DPC). The receptors come from a woman between 40 and 50 years old with alopecia areata. Some clones in this sample may be carry-over from other donors' samples.

This clonotype was seen many times. The rearrangement joins TRBV4-2 to TRBJ2-7; D perhaps matches TRBD2 (5 bases). V gave up 0 bases and J gave up 3 bases, with 18 bases separating them. The germline CDR1 and CDR2 sequences are LGHNA and YNFKEQ. The CDR3 sequence is 17 residues long. The CDR3 loop reads CASSQDRIEGWGYEQYF. The CDR3, as DNA: TGTGCCAGCAGCCAAGATCGCATCGAGGGATGGGGCTACGAGCAGTACTTC.

This clonotype came up many times. The chain couples TRBV6-2 or TRBV6-3 to TRBJ1-4; 7 bases are shared with TRBD1. The CDR3 covers 15 residues. Looked up from germline, CDR1 is MNHEY and CDR2 is SVGEGT. Unmatched junction bases numbered 11, after V lost 5 bases and J lost 8 bases. The CDR3 nucleotides are TGTGCCAGCAGTGACCAGGGGGATCGGACGGAAAAACTGTTTTTT. This codes for CASSDQGDRTEKLFF.

The chain uses TRBV6-1 and TRBJ1-1; D is undetermined. The ends were cut back, 6 bases at V and 1 base at J, with 6 bases in the middle. The CDR3 has 12 residues. Germline CDR1 and CDR2: MNHNS and SASEGT. CDR3 DNA sequence: TGTGCCAGCAGCCGACAGAACACTGAAGCTTTCTTT. It codes for CASSRQNTEAFF.

This clonotype was observed at least ten times. This chain joins TRBV20-1 and TRBJ1-2, with TRBD1 matching 8 bases. In germline, CDR1 is DFQATT, CDR2 SNEGSKA (reference sequence). This CDR3 is 13 amino acids long. J gave up 3 bases and V 4 bases, and 4 bases lay outside the gene matches. The CDR3 loop reads CSATAGGYYGYTF. CDR3 in DNA: TGCAGTGCTACCGCAGGGGGCTACTATGGCTACACCTTC.

This clonotype appeared many times. The chain carries TRBV11-2 and TRBJ2-7; 12 nucleotides match TRBD2. The V segment lost 2 bases and the J segment 7 bases; nucleotides outside the gene matches: 3. Per germline, CDR1 SGHAT and CDR2 FQNNGV. CDR3 length equals 14 residues. CDR3 sequence: CASSLRTSGTEQYF. As DNA, the CDR3 is TGTGCCAGCAGCTTACGGACTAGCGGGACAGAGCAGTACTTC.

The chain links TRBV10-3 to TRBJ2-7; TRBD1 matches 8 bases. The CDR3 consists of 16 residues. V was pared by 0 bases and J by 0 bases, with 4 bases of the junction left unmatched. The germline V gene encodes CDR1 ENHRY and CDR2 SYGVKD. CDR3 in DNA: TGTGCCATCAGTGAGTCCCAGACAGGGGCCTCCTACGAGCAGTACTTC. This translates into CAISESQTGASYEQYF.

The chain carries TRBV18 and TRBJ2-1, with D possibly being TRBD1 or TRBD2 (6 bases each). CDR3 size: 14 residues. Germline V gene sequence: CDR1 KGHSH, CDR2 LQKENI. Trimming cost V 0 bases and J 8 bases, with 11 bases left between them. CDR3 region: CASSPPGGRDEQFF. The CDR3 DNA reads TGTGCCAGCTCACCACCGGGGGGCAGGGATGAGCAGTTCTTC. The full variable domain, completed using reference TRBV18 and TRBJ2-1, is NAGVMQNPRHLVRRRGQEARLRCSPMKGHSHVYWYRQLPEEGLKFMVYLQKENIIDESGMPKERFSAEFPKEGPSILRIQQVVRGDSAAYFCASSPPGGRDEQFFGPGTRLTVL.

The chain recombines TRBV3-1 with TRBJ2-3; D is ambiguous. Per the germline V gene, CDR1 is LGHDT and CDR2 is YNNKEL (reference sequence). The CDR3 loop spans 14 amino acids. The V end was cut by 0 bases, the J end by 3 bases, with 7 bases between. The CDR3 DNA sequence: TGTGCCAGCAGCCAAGAATGGGTAACAGATACGCAGTATTTT. This gives the protein CASSQEWVTDTQYF.

The rearrangement uses TRBV28 and TRBJ2-7; TRBD2 might be the D (7 bases). This CDR3 is built from 16 residues. Trimming took 6 bases from V and 3 from J, leaving 21 bases between them. Germline V lookup: CDR1 MDHEN, CDR2 SYDVKM. The CDR3 sequence is CASSHTGGGEFYEQYF. Written as DNA, the CDR3 is TGTGCCAGCAGCCATACGGGGGGCGGGGAATTCTACGAGCAGTACTTC.

Only a few counts were recorded for this clonotype. Written as DNA, the CDR3 is TGTGCCAGCTCACCACCTGGGACAGGGAGGTCAGATACGCAGTATTTT. Its protein product is CASSPPGTGRSDTQYF. The rearrangement links TRBV18 to TRBJ2-3; TRBD1 matches at 9 bases. The CDR3 spans 16 residues. The germline V gene has CDR1 KGHSH and CDR2 LQKENI. V gave up 0 bases and J gave up 4 bases; unmatched junction bases: 5.

This clonotype was seen ten or more times. This chain connects TRBV6-2 or TRBV6-3 to TRBJ2-5; D might be TRBD2 (6 bases). There are 12 residues in the CDR3. The ends were cut back, 5 bases at V and 5 bases at J, with 9 bases in the middle. Germline CDR1 and CDR2: MNHEY and SVGEGT. In DNA form, the CDR3 reads TGTGCCAGCAGTCCTACTAGCGAGACCCAGTACTTC. This translates into CASSPTSETQYF.

The J gene is TRBJ2-7, the V gene TRBV29-1; possibly TRBD1 for D (6 bases). Trimming removed 7 bases from V and 1 base from J, with 11 bases in between. CDR3 length equals 12 residues. From germline, CDR1 is SQVTM and CDR2 ANQGSEA. DNA for the CDR3: TGCAGCGCCAGAGGACAGTCCTACGAGCAGTACTTC. Protein sequence: CSARGQSYEQYF.

The rearrangement links TRBV15 to TRBJ2-2; 10 positions match TRBD1. Germline CDR1 is LNHNV and CDR2 is YYDKDF (reference sequence). Trimming cost V 3 bases and J 7 bases; bases outside gene matches: 5. The CDR3 runs 15 residues. The CDR3 nucleotides are TGTGCCACCAGCAGCGGACAGGGGGTCTTCGGGGAGCTGTTTTTT. It translates to CATSSGQGVFGELFF.

The CDR3 region is CASSLYLGVNEQFF. In DNA, the CDR3 is TGTGCCAGCAGCTTATATTTGGGGGTCAATGAGCAGTTCTTC. The chain has TRBV7-2 and TRBJ2-1; D is possibly TRBD1 or TRBD2 (5 bases each). The CDR3 sequence is 14 residues long. V gave up 2 bases and J gave up 6 bases, with 11 bases separating them. Looked up from germline, CDR1 is SGHTA and CDR2 is FQGNSA.

This clonotype was seen many times. V is TRBV5-1 and J is TRBJ1-2; D is possibly TRBD1 (5 bases). V gave up 0 bases and J gave up 8 bases, with 20 bases separating them. CDR3 length: 16 amino acids. The germline gives CDR1 SGHRS, CDR2 YFSETQ. The CDR3 nucleotides read TGCGCCAGCAGCTTGGGCGGGCGCGGGGCCACTTCCGGCTACACCTTC. The encoded protein is CASSLGGRGATSGYTF. The entire variable domain, with the rest obtained from reference TRBV5-1 and TRBJ1-2, is as follows: KAGVTQTPRYLIKTRGQQVTLSCSPISGHRSVSWYQQTPGQGLQFLFEYFSETQRNKGNFPGRFSGRQFSNSRSEMNVSTLELGDSALYLCASSLGGRGATSGYTFGSGTRLTVV.

This clonotype appeared many times. The chain recombines TRBV29-1 with TRBJ1-1; D gene ambiguous. The germline gives CDR1 SQVTM, CDR2 ANQGSEA. V was shortened by 7 bases and J by 0 bases, with 9 bases between the two germline ends. This CDR3 has 12 residues. CDR3 loop: CSAGPMNTEAFF. The CDR3 DNA is TGCAGCGCCGGGCCGATGAACACTGAAGCTTTCTTT.

The sample holds a few counts of this clonotype. The rearrangement links TRBV19 to TRBJ1-5; no clear D gene. This CDR3 has 12 amino acids. CDR1 is LNHDA and CDR2 is SQIVND in the germline V gene (reference sequence). V was clipped by 7 bases and J by 5 bases, with 9 bases between them. CDR3 region: CASTLDDQPQHF. CDR3 DNA: TGTGCCAGTACCTTGGACGATCAGCCCCAGCATTTT. Filled out from reference TRBV19 and TRBJ1-5, the complete variable domain reads DGGITQSPKYLFRKEGQNVTLSCEQNLNHDAMYWYRQDPGQGLRLIYYSQIVNDFQKGDIAEGYSVSREKKESFPLTVTSAQKNPTAFYLCASTLDDQPQHFGDGTRLSIL.

A few counts support this clonotype. The chain uses TRBV27 and TRBJ2-7, with 8 bases aligning to TRBD1. The CDR3 is 14 amino acids. Per the germline V gene, CDR1 is MNHEY and CDR2 is SMNVEV (reference sequence). The J segment lost 4 bases and the V segment lost 3 bases, leaving 5 bases of the junction unmatched. The CDR3 DNA reads TGTGCCAGCAGTTTGGACAGGGCAGGGTACGAGCAGTACTTC. It is translated as CASSLDRAGYEQYF.